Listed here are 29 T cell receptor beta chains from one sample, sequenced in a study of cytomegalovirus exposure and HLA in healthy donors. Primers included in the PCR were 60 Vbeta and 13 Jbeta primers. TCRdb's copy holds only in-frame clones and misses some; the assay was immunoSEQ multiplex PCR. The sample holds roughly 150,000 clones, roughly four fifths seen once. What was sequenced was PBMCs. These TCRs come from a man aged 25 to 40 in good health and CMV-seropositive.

CDR3 DNA sequence: TGTGCCAGCAGCTCCGTTAGGGTAGCGGGAGAAACCGGGGAGCTGTTTTTT. Translated: CASSSVRVAGETGELFF. This chain connects TRBV11-3 to TRBJ2-2, with TRBD2 matching over 9 bases. Germline V gene lookup returns CDR1 SGHNT and CDR2 YENEEA. Unmatched junction bases numbered 11, after V lost 4 bases and J lost 5 bases. The CDR3 is 17 residues long.

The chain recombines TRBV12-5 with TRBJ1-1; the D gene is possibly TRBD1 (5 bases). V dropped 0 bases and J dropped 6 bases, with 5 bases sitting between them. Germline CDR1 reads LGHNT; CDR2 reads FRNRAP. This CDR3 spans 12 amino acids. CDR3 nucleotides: TGTGCTAGTGGTTTGGTACAGGCTGAAGCTTTCTTT. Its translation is CASGLVQAEAFF. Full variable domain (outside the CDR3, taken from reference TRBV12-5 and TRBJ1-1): DARVTQTPRHKVTEMGQEVTMRCQPILGHNTVFWYRQTMMQGLELLAYFRNRAPLDDSGMPKDRFSAEMPDATLATLKIQPSEPRDSAVYFCASGLVQAEAFFGQGTRLTVV.

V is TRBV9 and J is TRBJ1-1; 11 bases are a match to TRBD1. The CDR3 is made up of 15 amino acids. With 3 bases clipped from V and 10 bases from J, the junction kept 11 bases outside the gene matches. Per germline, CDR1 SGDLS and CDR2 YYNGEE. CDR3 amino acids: CASSGTGGPVFGAFF. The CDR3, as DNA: TGTGCCAGCAGCGGGACAGGGGGCCCTGTTTTTGGAGCTTTCTTT.

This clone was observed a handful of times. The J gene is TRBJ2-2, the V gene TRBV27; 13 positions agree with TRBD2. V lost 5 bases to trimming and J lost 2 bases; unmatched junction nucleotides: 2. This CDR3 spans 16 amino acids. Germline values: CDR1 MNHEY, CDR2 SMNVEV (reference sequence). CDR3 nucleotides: TGTGCCAGCAGTCTGGGACTAGCGGGAAACACCGGGGAGCTGTTTTTT. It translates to CASSLGLAGNTGELFF.

DNA of the CDR3: TGTGCCAGCAGTTTATTGTCGGGGTACGAGCAGTACTTC. Protein product: CASSLLSGYEQYF. The chain recombines TRBV27 with TRBJ2-7; a weak D match, TRBD2 (5 bases). CDR1 and CDR2 from the germline V gene are MNHEY and SMNVEV (reference sequence). V was shortened by 1 base and J by 4 bases, with 8 bases between the two germline ends. There are 13 residues in the CDR3.

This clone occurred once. The CDR3 spells CASSQDSGTFNSPLHF. In nucleotides, the CDR3 is TGCGCCAGCAGCCAAGATTCCGGGACATTTAATTCACCCCTCCACTTT. The chain employs TRBV4-1 and TRBJ1-6, with D maybe TRBD1 (6 bases). Germline CDR1 MGHRA, CDR2 YSYEKL. With 0 bases removed from V and 6 bases from J, the gap between germline ends came to 12 bases. The CDR3 covers 16 residues.

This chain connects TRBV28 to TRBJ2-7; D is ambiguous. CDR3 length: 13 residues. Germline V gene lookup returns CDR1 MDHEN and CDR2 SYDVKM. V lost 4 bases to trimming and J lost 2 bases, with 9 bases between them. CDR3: CASSSGRPYEQYF. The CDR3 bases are TGTGCCAGCAGTTCGGGTCGGCCCTACGAGCAGTACTTC.

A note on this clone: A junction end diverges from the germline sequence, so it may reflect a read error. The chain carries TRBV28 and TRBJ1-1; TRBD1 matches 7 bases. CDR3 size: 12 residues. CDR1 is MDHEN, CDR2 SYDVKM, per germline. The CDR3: CASSSLPGQWIF. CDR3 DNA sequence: TGTGCCAGCAGCTCCTTGCCGGGACAGTGGATCTTT. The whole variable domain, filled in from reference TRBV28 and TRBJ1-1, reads DVKVTQSSRYLVKRTGEKVFLECVQDMDHENMFWYRQDPGLGLRLIYFSYDVKMKEKGDIPEGYSVSREKKERFSLILESASTNQTSMYLCASSSLPGQWIFGQGTRLTVV.

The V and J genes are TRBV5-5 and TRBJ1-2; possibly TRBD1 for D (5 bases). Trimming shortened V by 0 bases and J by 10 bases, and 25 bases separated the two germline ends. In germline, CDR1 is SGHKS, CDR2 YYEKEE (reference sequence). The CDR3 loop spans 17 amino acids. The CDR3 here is CASSLDFGRPGAVVYTF. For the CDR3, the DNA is TGTGCCAGCAGCTTGGATTTTGGTAGGCCTGGGGCTGTTGTCTACACCTTC.

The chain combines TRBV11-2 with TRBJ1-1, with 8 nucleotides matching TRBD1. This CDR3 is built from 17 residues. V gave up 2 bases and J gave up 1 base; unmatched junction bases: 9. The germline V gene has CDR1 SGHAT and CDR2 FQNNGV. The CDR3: CASSLFGTGGRNTEAFF. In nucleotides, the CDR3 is TGTGCCAGCAGCTTATTCGGGACAGGCGGGAGGAACACTGAAGCTTTCTTT.

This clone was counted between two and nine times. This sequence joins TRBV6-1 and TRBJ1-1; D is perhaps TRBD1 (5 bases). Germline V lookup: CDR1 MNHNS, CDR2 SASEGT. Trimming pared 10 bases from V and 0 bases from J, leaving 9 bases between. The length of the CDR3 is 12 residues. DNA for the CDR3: TGTGCCATACGACAGTTGAACACTGAAGCTTTCTTT. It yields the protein CAIRQLNTEAFF.

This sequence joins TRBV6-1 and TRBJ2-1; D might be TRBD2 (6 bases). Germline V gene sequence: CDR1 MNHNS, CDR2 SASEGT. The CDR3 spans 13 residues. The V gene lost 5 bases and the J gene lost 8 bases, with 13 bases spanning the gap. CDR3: CASSSLGGDEQFF. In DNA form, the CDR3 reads TGTGCCAGCAGTAGTTTGGGAGGAGATGAGCAGTTCTTC.

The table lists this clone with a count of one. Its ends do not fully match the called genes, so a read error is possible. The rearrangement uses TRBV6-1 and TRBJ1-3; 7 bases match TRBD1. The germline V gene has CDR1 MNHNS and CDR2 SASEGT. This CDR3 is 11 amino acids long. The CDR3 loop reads CASSERTGTAF. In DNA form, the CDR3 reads TGTGCCAGCAGTGAACGTACCGGGACAGCATTT.

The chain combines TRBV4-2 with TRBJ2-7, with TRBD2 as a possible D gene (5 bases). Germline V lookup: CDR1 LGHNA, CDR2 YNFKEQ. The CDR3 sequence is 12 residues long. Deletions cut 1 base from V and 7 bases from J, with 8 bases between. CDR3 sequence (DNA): TGTGCCAGCAGCCAAGGGACTTCGGAGCAGTACTTC. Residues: CASSQGTSEQYF.

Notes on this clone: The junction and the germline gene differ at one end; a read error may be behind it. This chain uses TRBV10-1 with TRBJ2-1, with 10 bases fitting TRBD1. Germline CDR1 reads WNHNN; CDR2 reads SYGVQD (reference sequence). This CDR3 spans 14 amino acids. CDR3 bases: TGCGCCAGCAGATTGGACAGGGGGTACAATGAGCTGTTCTTC. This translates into CASRLDRGYNELFF.

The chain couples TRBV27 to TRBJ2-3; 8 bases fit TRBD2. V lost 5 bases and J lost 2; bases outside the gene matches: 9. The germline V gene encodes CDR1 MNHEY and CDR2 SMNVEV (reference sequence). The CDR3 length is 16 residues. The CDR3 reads CASSITRGAPTDTQYF. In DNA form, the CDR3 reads TGTGCCAGCAGTATAACGCGGGGGGCCCCCACAGATACGCAGTATTTT.

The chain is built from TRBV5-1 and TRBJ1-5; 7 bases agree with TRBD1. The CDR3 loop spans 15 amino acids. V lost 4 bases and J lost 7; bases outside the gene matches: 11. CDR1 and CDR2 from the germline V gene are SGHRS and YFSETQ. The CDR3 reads CASSLEGAGNQPQHF. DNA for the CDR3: TGCGCCAGCAGCCTAGAGGGGGCAGGAAACCAGCCCCAGCATTTT.

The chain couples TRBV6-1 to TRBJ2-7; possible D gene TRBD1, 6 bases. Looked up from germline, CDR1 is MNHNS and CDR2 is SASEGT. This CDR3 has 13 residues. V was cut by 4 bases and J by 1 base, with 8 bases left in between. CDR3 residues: CASSGDISYEQYF. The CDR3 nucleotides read TGTGCCAGCAGTGGGGACATTTCCTACGAGCAGTACTTC.

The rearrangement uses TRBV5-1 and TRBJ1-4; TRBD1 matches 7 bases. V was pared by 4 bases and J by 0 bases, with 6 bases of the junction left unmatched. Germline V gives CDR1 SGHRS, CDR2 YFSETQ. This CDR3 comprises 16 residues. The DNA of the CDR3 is TGCGCCAGCAGCGCGACAGGGTCCGCAACTAATGAAAAACTGTTTTTT. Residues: CASSATGSATNEKLFF.

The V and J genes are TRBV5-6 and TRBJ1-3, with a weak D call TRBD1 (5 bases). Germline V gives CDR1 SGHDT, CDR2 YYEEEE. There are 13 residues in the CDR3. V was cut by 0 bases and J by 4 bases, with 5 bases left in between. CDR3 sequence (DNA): TGTGCCAGCAGCTTGGGACAGGGAAACACCATATATTTT. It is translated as CASSLGQGNTIYF.

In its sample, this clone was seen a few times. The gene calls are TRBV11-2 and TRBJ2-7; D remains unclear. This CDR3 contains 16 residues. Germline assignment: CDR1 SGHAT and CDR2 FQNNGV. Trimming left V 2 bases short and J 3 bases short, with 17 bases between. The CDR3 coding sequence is TGTGCCAGCAGCTTACGTCCACTCATTCTCGGCTACGAGCAGTACTTC. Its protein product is CASSLRPLILGYEQYF.

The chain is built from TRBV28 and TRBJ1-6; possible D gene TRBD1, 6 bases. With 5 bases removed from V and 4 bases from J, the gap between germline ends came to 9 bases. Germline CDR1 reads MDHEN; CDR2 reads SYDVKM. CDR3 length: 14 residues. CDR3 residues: CASSMDRYNSPLHF. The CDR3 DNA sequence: TGTGCCAGCAGTATGGACAGATATAATTCACCCCTCCACTTT. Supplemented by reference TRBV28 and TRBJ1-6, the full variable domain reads DVKVTQSSRYLVKRTGEKVFLECVQDMDHENMFWYRQDPGLGLRLIYFSYDVKMKEKGDIPEGYSVSREKKERFSLILESASTNQTSMYLCASSMDRYNSPLHFGNGTRLTVT.

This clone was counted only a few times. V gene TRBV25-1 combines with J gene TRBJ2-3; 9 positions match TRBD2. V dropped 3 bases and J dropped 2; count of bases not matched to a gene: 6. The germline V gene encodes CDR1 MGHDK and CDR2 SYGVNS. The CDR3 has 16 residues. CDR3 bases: TGTGCCAGCAGTGATAGCCAGCGGGGGGTCACAGATACGCAGTATTTT. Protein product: CASSDSQRGVTDTQYF. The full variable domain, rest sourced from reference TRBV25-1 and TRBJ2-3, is EADIYQTPRYLVIGTGKKITLECSQTMGHDKMYWYQQDPGMELHLIHYSYGVNSTEKGDLSSESTVSRIRTEHFPLTLESARPSHTSQYLCASSDSQRGVTDTQYFGPGTRLTVL.

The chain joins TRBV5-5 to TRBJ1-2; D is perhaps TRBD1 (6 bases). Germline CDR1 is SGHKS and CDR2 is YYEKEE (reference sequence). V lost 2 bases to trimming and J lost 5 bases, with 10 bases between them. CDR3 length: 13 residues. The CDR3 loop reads CASSLTGSYGYTF. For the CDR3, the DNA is TGTGCCAGCAGCTTAACAGGGAGTTATGGCTACACCTTC.

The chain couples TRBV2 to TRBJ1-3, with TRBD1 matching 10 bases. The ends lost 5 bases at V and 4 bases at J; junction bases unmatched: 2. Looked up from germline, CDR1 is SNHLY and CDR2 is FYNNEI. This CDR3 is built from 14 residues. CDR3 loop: CASSRQGAGNTIYF. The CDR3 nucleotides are TGTGCCAGCAGTAGACAGGGGGCAGGAAACACCATATATTTT.

The CDR3 loop reads CASSLEGTGLNEQFF. The DNA of the CDR3 is TGTGCCAGCAGCTTAGAGGGGACAGGGCTCAATGAGCAGTTCTTC. This chain joins TRBV11-3 and TRBJ2-1; 9 bases fit TRBD1. There are 15 residues in the CDR3. CDR1 is SGHNT and CDR2 is YENEEA in the germline V gene. The V segment lost 0 bases and the J segment 6 bases; nucleotides outside the gene matches: 3.

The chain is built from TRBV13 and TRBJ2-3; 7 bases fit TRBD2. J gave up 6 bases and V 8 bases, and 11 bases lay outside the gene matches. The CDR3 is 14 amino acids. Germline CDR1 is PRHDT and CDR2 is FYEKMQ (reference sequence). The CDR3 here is CASRGGEGRDTQYF. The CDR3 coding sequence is TGTGCCAGCCGCGGAGGGGAGGGCCGGGATACGCAGTATTTT. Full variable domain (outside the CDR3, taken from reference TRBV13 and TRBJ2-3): AAGVIQSPRHLIKEKRETATLKCYPIPRHDTVYWYQQGPGQDPQFLISFYEKMQSDKGSIPDRFSAQQFSDYHSELNMSSLELGDSALYFCASRGGEGRDTQYFGPGTRLTVL.

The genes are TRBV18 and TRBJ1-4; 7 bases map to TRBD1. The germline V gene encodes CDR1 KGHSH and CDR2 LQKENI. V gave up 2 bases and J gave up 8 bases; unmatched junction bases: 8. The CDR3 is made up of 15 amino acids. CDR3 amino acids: CASSPEKPGGEKLFF. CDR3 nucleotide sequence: TGTGCCAGCTCACCAGAAAAGCCAGGGGGAGAAAAACTGTTTTTT.

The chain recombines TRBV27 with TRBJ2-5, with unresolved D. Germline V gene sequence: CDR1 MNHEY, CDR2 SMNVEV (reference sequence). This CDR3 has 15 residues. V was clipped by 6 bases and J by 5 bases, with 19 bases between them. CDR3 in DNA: TGTGCCAGCAGCGTTTGGAACAGCCAGACCGAGACCCAGTACTTC. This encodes CASSVWNSQTETQYF.